This T cell receptor beta chain emerged from a study of blood T cell repertoires in COVID-19 (dated by TCRdb to about 2020). Notes on the research overall: Samples covering the acute and convalescent phases of COVID-19 were provided by collaborators in the United States, Italy and Spain. The material from the prospective study consisted of cDNA or gDNA derived from T cells, B-cell-depleted T cells, or PBMCs. The dataset comprised deeply sampled blood TCRbeta repertoires from subjects exposed to, actively infected with, or recovered from COVID-19. A freely available public database, intended as a resource for researchers studying the immune response to SARS-CoV-2, is where the repertoires were released. Samples were obtained from the ongoing ImmuneRACE study (first 160 participants) and from over 1,000 subjects provided by 6 global collaborators. The sample metadata nearly always contained a de-identified subject ID, COVID-19 status, age in years and sex. Where available, HLA class I and class II types were obtained from metadata supplied by the sample provider rather than from assay-based typing.

General study outcomes and caveats: Clinical and demographic metadata were provided uncurated, with the amount varying by source and participant.

TCRbeta CDR3 regions were amplified from genomic DNA by means of the immunoSEQ Assay, a bias-controlled multiplex PCR. The source study handled its data this way. Nucleated cell counts per sample were estimated from amplification of reference gene primers within the assay. To quantify the absolute abundance of each unique TCRbeta CDR3 rearrangement, sequence reads were collapsed and filtered. For each sample, productive Simpson clonality was calculated as the square root of Simpson's diversity index across productive rearrangements. TCRdb holds this immuneACCESS table with in-frame rearrangements only. Some clones are missing; in checked studies, unresolved V genes explain under half, and the rest has no known cause. V, J and clone size derive from that table, while D and trimming were established from the DNA sequence. A total of roughly 60,000 clones appear in this sample, 75% to 95% of them only once. The top ten hold approximately 10% of the sample.

Trimming removed 4 bases from V and 0 bases from J; the gene matches leave 6 bases unexplained. The cysteine opens and the phenylalanine closes a CDR3 of 17 amino acids. Here the CDR3 DNA is all that survives: 51 bases in frame from base 1. CDR1 LGHNA and CDR2 YNFKEQ are derived from the germline V gene. Collaborating institutions collected whole blood in K2EDTA tubes following their own protocols. For TCRbeta analysis, collaborators shipped samples as frozen whole blood, isolated PBMCs, or DNA extracted from either of those sample types. This clone was seen just once. The antigen this receptor binds is unknown. No quality values exist for individual bases; no much larger clone is one base distant.

Sequenced: peripheral blood. This receptor was identified in a woman aged 80 or over with active COVID-19. The sequence links TRBV4-2 to TRBJ2-2, with 9 bases matching TRBD2. The DNA sequence reads TGTGCCAGCAGCCTTGGTAGCGGGGGCGCGAACACCGGGGAGCTGTTTTTT. The translation is CASSLGSGGANTGELFF.